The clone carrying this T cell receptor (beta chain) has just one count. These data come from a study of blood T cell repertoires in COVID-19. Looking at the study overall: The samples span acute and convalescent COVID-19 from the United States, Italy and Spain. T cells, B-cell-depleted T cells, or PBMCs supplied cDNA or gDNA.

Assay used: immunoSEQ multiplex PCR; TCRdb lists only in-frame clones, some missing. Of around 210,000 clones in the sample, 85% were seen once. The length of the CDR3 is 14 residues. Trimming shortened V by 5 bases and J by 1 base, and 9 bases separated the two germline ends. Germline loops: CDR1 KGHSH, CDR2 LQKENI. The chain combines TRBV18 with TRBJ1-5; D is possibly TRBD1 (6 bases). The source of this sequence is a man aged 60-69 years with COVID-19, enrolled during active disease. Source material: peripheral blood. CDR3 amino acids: CASSSGQSNQPQHF. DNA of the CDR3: TGTGCCAGCTCAAGTGGACAGAGCAATCAGCCCCAGCATTTT. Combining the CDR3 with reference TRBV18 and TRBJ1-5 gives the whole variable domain NAGVMQNPRHLVRRRGQEARLRCSPMKGHSHVYWYRQLPEEGLKFMVYLQKENIIDESGMPKERFSAEFPKEGPSILRIQQVVRGDSAAYFCASSSGQSNQPQHFGDGTRLSIL.